This T cell receptor (beta chain) appears in the sequencing data of a study of shared clonotypes between healthy human individuals (dated by TCRdb to the early 2020s). For the study in its entirety: The cohort included three men and a couple of women between 18 and 49 years of age. Different laboratories and diverse techniques were used to prepare libraries and sequence TCR repertoires, to increase sequencing depth and limit assay-specific biases. Per donor, leukapheresis produced somewhere between about 0.8 and 9 billion PBMCs. For each donor, CD4 naive and CD4 memory were each given three plates, CD8 naive was given two plates, and CD8 memory was given one plate. The study deeply sequenced blood TCR repertoires of about 5 healthy adults to estimate repertoire size and the extent of clonotype sharing between individuals. Beyond this particular receptor, the publication reports: When a handful of donors were compared, the shared fraction of clonotypes was about 5% for naive CD4, approximately 3.3% for naive CD8, roughly 2.3% for memory CD4, and around 0.4% for memory CD8. Estimated clonotype richness was generally larger for naive than for memory subsets. Incomplete sequencing was indicated by rarefaction of sorted-subset datasets, despite the large sequencing depth. Clonotypes shared by all four sorted-subset donors showed higher generation probabilities than non-shared clonotypes. Sampling was restricted to blood, and TCR repertoires in tissue are likely to differ from TCR repertoires in blood. Pairwise subsampling indicated that sequencing depth was expected to affect the degree of clonotype sharing among donors. Because the study included only a small number of donors, the genetic and exposure-history diversity represented was limited.

Via the germline V gene, CDR1 is SGHTA and CDR2 FQGTGA. There are 15 amino acids in the CDR3, from cysteine to phenylalanine inclusive. CDR3 DNA is the only sequence kept; it has 45 bases, read in frame from the first base. TCR CDR3 regions were amplified from genomic DNA by multiplex PCR using the deep immunoSEQ assay. Genomic DNA extracted from each cell subset was distributed evenly over all wells of several immunoSEQ 96-well plates, and each plate served as one replicate. For sorted subsets, roughly 190 ng of genomic DNA, equivalent to 30,000 or so T cell genomes, went into each replicate PCR. The purified libraries were quantified using a Qubit 3.0 fluorometer, sized with a Bioanalyzer 2100, and then quantified again using the KAPA Library Quantification kit. Each immunoSEQ 96-well plate was sequenced on its own single-read 150-cycle Illumina NextSeq 550 flow cell. Per the source publication's procedure: Because the immunoSEQ output held only junctional sequences and lacked quality scores, the filtering could not match the filtering applied to full-length reads. To assign V/J genes and CDR3, sequences were annotated against IMGT germline references using PyIR, a Python wrapper for IgBLAST v1.9. Reads were filtered out if the reads had weak V/J assignments (E-value above 1e-6), no CDR3, stop codons, out-of-frame junctions, or ambiguous translated residues. V3J clonotypes were defined as sequences sharing the same inferred V gene, J gene, and CDR3 amino acid sequence. Percentage overlap between repertoires was calculated by dividing the number of shared unique clonotypes by the size of the smaller repertoire. RTK rarefaction, the Chao1 estimator, and Recon v2.1 estimates of unobserved clonotypes were used to assess repertoire richness. Generation probabilities were computed with OLGA for all TCRbeta clonotypes obtained by the gDNA method from several donors. In its TCRdb copy, this immuneACCESS table keeps in-frame sequences only and misses some clones. Where compared with another copy, unresolved V genes explain less than half of these, and the others have no known cause. V and J calls and clone size are those listed in that table; D and trimming were worked out from the DNA. Within this sample are around 990,000 clones, with roughly 80% of them counted one time only. About 0.94% of the sample rests with the top ten.

Donors were healthy HIV-negative adults with no recently reported acute infections or vaccinations. All donors were Caucasian adults living in Nashville, Tennessee, USA. CD4+ T cells were enriched through magnetic negative selection, after which naive cells were positively selected on CD45RA and the remaining negative fraction served as the memory subset. After blood collection by leukapheresis, PBMCs were isolated using Ficoll-Histopaque density gradient centrifugation and then cryopreserved in the vapor phase of liquid nitrogen. Purity and quantity of every magnetically sorted T cell population were checked by analytical flow cytometry. Genomic DNA was isolated from every sorted fraction and measured by UV absorbance on a Nanodrop 2000c. This clone was recorded a few times. No cognate antigen has been identified for it. No much larger clonotype is one base removed from it; base qualities were not supplied.

The sample consisted of memory CD4+ T cells from PBMCs. Explained via the paper, the cell subset or site label denotes: CD45RA-negative fraction. The chain uses TRBV7-3 and TRBJ2-5; no D gene is confidently identified. The last part of the DNA fits TRBJ2-7 better; the J call may be wrong. The TCR sequence derives from a man aged 18 to 29 in good health. Some clones in this sample may be carry-over from other donors' samples. This receptor has the CDR3 CASSFLRYSPYEQYF. The DNA is TGTGCCAGCAGTTTCCTCCGCTACTCACCCTACGAGCAGTACTTC.